This T cell receptor beta chain stems from a study of spatial heterogeneity in lung cancer (dated 2019 in TCRdb). For the study in its entirety: The donors were some 72 patients from the lung TRACERx cohort who had early-stage, untreated non-small cell lung cancer. Follow-up PBMC samples were sequenced whenever the samples were available, and the median time to follow-up was about 2 years after resection. Beta-chain transcripts were consistently detected in greater numbers than alpha-chain transcripts, which likely reflected higher beta-chain transcript abundance. In the raw uncorrected reads, each unique combination of TCR and UMI appeared on average more than ten times. In non-small cell lung cancer, the study quantitatively compared TCR alpha and beta repertoires across several tumor regions, matched nontumor lung, and blood. Nonsynonymous mutation counts, determined by whole-exome sequencing of tumor tissue, were related to features of the TCR repertoire. Both alpha and beta chains were TCR-sequenced in samples taken at surgery, namely 220 tumor regions, 62 to 65 matched nontumor lung samples and around 53 PBMC samples.

Sequences SQVTM (CDR1) and ANQGSEA (CDR2) are obtained from the germline V gene. Ends trimmed: V by 7 bases, J by 5 bases; bases unmatched to a gene: 11. From the cysteine up to the phenylalanine, the CDR3 has a length of 15 residues. The kept DNA is CDR3 alone, 45 bases in frame from the first base. Library method: 5' RACE. Sequencer: NextSeq 500. The TCR library protocol attached a unique molecular identifier to each TCR cDNA molecule to allow correction of PCR and sequencing errors. The authors processed their data as follows. Decombinator tools were used for TCR identification, UMI-based error correction and CDR3 extraction. Expanded TCRs were defined as those above a frequency of 2 per 1,000, corresponding to the top 1% of the tumor frequency distribution. Each repertoire was subsampled 100 times to 5,000 TCRs, after which Renyi diversity was computed with the R vegan package. To build CDR3 similarity networks, amino acid triplet string-kernel similarity was used, and CDR3s were connected when their pairwise similarity was above 0.82. TCRdb passed the public sequencing reads through fastp at Q25 and MiXCR, retaining productive beta sequences. Identical CDR3 protein sequences are pooled into one entry, listed with their most common genes and DNA. These V and J calls originate from TCRdb's pipeline instead of the authors' own analysis. This sample is represented by more than 30,000 distinct CDR3 sequences; roughly 10% of them were singletons. The ten largest clones take up 28% of the sample.

Interpreted using the paper, the time point label stands for: blood at routine non-recurrence follow-up after resection. Without any cell sorting, TCR sequencing was performed on whole RNA extracted either from tumor and nontumor lung tissue or from cryopreserved PBMC samples. Only patients with enough RNA available from two or more tumor regions were chosen for TCR sequencing. This clonotype has more than one count but fewer than ten. This receptor's antigen is unknown. Base qualities are not recorded, but no much larger clone differs from it by a single base. The full study reports these points: Confirming at a functional level the hypothesis that regional TCRs recognize regional mutations was considered to require additional single-cell paired TCR alpha and beta sequencing. Only 13 to 15 patients were included in the comparisons of baseline and follow-up blood repertoires. Ubiquitous expanded tumor TCRs were detected in blood more often at tumor resection than at routine follow-up.

This chain joins TRBV29-1 to TRBJ2-1; 10 bases in the middle match TRBD2. The specimen comprised PBMCs, sampled at follow-up. The sequence came from a female donor with early-stage non-small cell lung cancer. For the CDR3, the sequence is CSAPAGTSVNNEQFF. Read as DNA, the sequence is TGCAGCGCCCCCGCCGGGACTAGCGTAAACAATGAGCAGTTCTTC.